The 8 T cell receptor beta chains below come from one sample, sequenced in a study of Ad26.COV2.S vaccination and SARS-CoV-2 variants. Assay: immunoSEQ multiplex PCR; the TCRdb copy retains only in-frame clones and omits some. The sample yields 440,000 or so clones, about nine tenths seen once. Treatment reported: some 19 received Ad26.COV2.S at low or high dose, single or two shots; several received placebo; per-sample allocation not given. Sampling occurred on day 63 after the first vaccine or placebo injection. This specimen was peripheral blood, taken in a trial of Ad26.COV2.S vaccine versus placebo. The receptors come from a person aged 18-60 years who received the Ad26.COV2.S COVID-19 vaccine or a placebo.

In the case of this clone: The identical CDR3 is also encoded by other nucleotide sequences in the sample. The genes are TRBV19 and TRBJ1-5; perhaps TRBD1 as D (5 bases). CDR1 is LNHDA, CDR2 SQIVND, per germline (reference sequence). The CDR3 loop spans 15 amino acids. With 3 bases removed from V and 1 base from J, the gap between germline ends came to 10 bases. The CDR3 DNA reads TGTGCCAGTAGTATTGCGGGGGGAAGCAATCAGCCCCAGCATTTT. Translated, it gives CASSIAGGSNQPQHF.

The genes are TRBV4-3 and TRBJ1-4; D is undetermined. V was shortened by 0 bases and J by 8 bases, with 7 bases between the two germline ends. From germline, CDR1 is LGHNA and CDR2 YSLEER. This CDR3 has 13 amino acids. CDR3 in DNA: TGCGCCAGCAGCCAAGATACTAGGGAAAAACTGTTTTTT. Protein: CASSQDTREKLFF.

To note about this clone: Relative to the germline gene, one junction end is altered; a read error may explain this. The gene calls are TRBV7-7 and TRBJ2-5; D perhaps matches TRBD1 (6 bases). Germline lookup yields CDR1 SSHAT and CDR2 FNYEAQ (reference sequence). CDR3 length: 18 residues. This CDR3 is CASSLAKPPGHLWETQYF. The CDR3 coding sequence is TGTGCTAGCAGCTTAGCGAAGCCCCCGGGACACCTTTGGGAGACCCAGTACTTC.

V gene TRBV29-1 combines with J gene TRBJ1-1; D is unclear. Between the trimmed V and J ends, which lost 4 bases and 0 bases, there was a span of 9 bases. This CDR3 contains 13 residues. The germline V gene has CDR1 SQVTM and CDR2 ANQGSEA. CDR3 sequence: CSVAQQLNTEAFF. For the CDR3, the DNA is TGCAGCGTTGCCCAACAGTTGAACACTGAAGCTTTCTTT. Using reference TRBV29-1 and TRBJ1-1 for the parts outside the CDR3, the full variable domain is SAVISQKPSRDICQRGTSLTIQCQVDSQVTMMFWYRQQPGQSLTLIATANQGSEATYESGFVIDKFPISRPNLTFSTLTVSNMSPEDSSIYLCSVAQQLNTEAFFGQGTRLTVV.

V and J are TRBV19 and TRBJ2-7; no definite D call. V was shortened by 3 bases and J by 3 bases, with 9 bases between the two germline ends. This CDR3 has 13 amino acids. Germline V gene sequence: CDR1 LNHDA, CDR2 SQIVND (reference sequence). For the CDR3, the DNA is TGTGCCAGTAGTATGTCGGGCAGCTACGAGCAGTACTTC. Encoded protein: CASSMSGSYEQYF.

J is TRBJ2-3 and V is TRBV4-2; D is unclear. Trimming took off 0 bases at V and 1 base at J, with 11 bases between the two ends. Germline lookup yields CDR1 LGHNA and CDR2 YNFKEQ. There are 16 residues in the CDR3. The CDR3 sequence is CASSQENSLRTDTQYF. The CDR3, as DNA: TGTGCCAGCAGCCAAGAAAACAGCCTCCGCACAGATACGCAGTATTTT.

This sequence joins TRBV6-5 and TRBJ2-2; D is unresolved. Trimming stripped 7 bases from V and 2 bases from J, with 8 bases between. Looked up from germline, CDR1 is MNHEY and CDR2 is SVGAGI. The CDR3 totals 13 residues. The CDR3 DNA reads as TGTGCCAGCATGCCACGCAACACCGGGGAGCTGTTTTTT. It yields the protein CASMPRNTGELFF.

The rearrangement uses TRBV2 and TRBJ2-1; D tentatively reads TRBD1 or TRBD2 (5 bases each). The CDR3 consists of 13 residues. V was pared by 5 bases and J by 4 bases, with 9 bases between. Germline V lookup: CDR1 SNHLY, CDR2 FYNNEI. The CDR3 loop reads CASSWDGYNEQFF. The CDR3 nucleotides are TGTGCCAGCAGTTGGGACGGTTACAATGAGCAGTTCTTC.